This TCR beta chain was profiled in a study of T cells after yellow fever vaccination. Study summary: Fractions containing few cells were prepared with SMART-Seq v4 Ultra Low Input.

General study findings and limits: The bulk population could contribute abundant contaminating clonotypes to FACS-sorted repertoires. A weaker but faster secondary response was observed, peaking on day 5 versus 15.

TCRdb reprocessed the 5' RACE reads via MiXCR and lists one record per CDR3 protein. The repertoire has 300,000 to 450,000 distinct CDR3 sequences, 8% to 9.5% of them found once; the top ten carry 15% to 20%. This clonotype showed up many times. Its cognate antigen is unknown. The CDR3 runs to 15 residues. V lost 6 bases, J lost 2 bases, and 9 bases stayed unmatched. CDR1 is DFQATT, CDR2 SNEGSKA, per germline (reference sequence). This specimen consisted of PBMCs, obtained about 49 days after the first yellow fever vaccination. The rearrangement uses TRBV20-1 and TRBJ2-5; 10 nucleotides align to TRBD2. The TCR comes from a man aged 18 to 29 who received the YFV17D yellow fever vaccine. CDR3 amino acids: CSALGPSGGQETQYF. CDR3 DNA sequence: TGCAGTGCCCTAGGGCCTAGCGGGGGTCAAGAGACCCAGTACTTC.